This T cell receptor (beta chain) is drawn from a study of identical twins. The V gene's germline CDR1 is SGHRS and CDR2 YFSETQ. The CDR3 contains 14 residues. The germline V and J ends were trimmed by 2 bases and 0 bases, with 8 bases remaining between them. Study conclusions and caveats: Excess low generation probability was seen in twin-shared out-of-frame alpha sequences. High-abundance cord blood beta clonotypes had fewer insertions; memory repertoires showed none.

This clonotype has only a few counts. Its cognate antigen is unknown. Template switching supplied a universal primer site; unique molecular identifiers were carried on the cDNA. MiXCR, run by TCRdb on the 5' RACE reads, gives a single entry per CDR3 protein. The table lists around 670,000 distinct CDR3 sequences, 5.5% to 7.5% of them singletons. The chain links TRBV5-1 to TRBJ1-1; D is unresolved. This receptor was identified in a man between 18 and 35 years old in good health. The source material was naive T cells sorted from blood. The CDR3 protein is CASSLRDLNTEAFF. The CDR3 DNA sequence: TGCGCCAGCAGCTTACGGGATTTGAACACTGAAGCTTTCTTT.